This TCR beta chain was profiled in a study of T-cell memory formation after mild COVID-19. TCRdb analysed the 5' RACE reads with MiXCR anew, one entry per CDR3 protein. The sample holds around 300,000 distinct CDR3 sequences, roughly an eighth seen once. CDR3 length: 16 residues. Germline trimming cut 11 bases from V and 4 bases from J; bases unmatched to any gene: 11. Germline values: CDR1 SNHLY, CDR2 FYNNEI. On this clonotype itself: What it recognizes is unknown.

Regarding the study as a whole: Mainly in CM and EM were contracting CD4+ clones; CD8+ were in EMRA.

The chain is built from TRBV2 and TRBJ2-5, with 15 bases fitting TRBD2. The TCR was taken from a man aged 18 to 30 who had mild COVID-19 (a few samples of this study predate the infection). Cell type and time point are not known. Sample: PBMCs or a T cell subset sorted from them (not recorded which). The CDR3 DNA follows: TGTGCCTCACGCGGGACTAGCGGGGGGCGACGAGAGACCCAGTACTTC. This gives the protein CASRGTSGGRRETQYF.